This record covers a single T cell receptor (beta chain). Its antigen is still unknown. The data are from a study of cytomegalovirus exposure and HLA in healthy donors. Study-wide results and caveats: In vitro work confirmed that a few CMV-associated chains recognize CMV antigens.

The CDR3 runs to 15 residues. With 5 bases clipped from V and 2 bases from J, the junction kept 9 bases outside the gene matches. Germline V gene data show CDR1 as SGHTA and CDR2 as FQGNSA. A multiplex PCR was run with 60 Vbeta primers and 13 Jbeta primers. Profiling relied on immunoSEQ multiplex PCR, and the TCRdb table lists in-frame clones only, not all of them. Of 110,000 to 150,000 clones in the sample, 8.5% to 10% are singletons; the top ten hold under 2%. The sequenced sample was PBMCs. The chain combines TRBV7-2 with TRBJ2-7, with 7 bases fitting TRBD1. The sequence was obtained from a man in his fifties in good health and CMV-seronegative. DNA of the CDR3: TGTGCCAGCAGCCGAGCTAGAGGACAGGCCTACGAGCAGTACTTC. It codes for CASSRARGQAYEQYF. The entire variable domain, with the rest obtained from reference TRBV7-2 and TRBJ2-7, is as follows: GAGVSQSPSNKVTEKGKDVELRCDPISGHTALYWYRQSLGQGLEFLIYFQGNSAPDKSGLPSDRFSAERTGGSVSTLTIQRTQQEDSAVYLCASSRARGQAYEQYFGPGTRLTVT.